This T cell receptor (beta chain) is from a study of T cell clones after liver transplantation. Whole-study context: In this trial, immunosuppression withdrawal was attempted within 2 years of liver transplant. Study-wide results and limits: Rather than being deleted, graft donor-reactive T cells may have moved into the graft. These preliminary findings come from unstandardized post-transplant sampling times. In 5 of 8 subjects, circulating graft-donor-reactive CD4 TCRbeta sequences fell significantly after transplant.

This CDR3 spans 17 amino acids. Per germline, CDR1 SGHVS and CDR2 FQNEAQ. V dropped 2 bases and J dropped 2; count of bases not matched to a gene: 6. Produced via immunoSEQ multiplex PCR; TCRdb's table is partial and in-frame only. The sample lists around 51,000 clones, about 90% seen once, with approximately 15% in the top ten. About this clone: Its antigen remains unidentified.

The chain is built from TRBV7-8 and TRBJ1-3; TRBD1 aligns across 10 bases. The receptor's source is a human patient who received a liver transplant. Some T cells may possibly be graft donor cells. The sample in question was CD8+ T cells from blood, obtained 12 months after liver transplant. The CDR3: CASSLFIGTGAGNTIYF. CDR3 DNA: TGTGCCAGCAGCTTATTTATCGGGACAGGGGCTGGAAACACCATATATTTT.